The clone carrying this T cell receptor beta chain was counted a few times. Its antigen remains unknown. A junction end diverges from the germline sequence, so it may reflect a read error. Germline CDR1 SGHRS, CDR2 YFSETQ. This CDR3 comprises 19 residues. The data derive from a study of post-analysis software for immune sequencing data. General study results and limits: Strong co-clustering by F measure linked samples that shared a preparation batch. Comparison with controls showed significantly lower normalized Chao1 diversity in multiple sclerosis patients. About 5 TRBV segments, including TRBV5-6, TRBV5-1 and TRBV20-1, were more frequent in patients than controls.

Libraries were made from TCR beta cDNA, and they carried unique molecular identifiers. Once about 0.95 to 10 million T cells were used, approximately 520,000 cDNA molecules resulted. TCRdb processed the PCR reads anew with MiXCR; each CDR3 protein has one entry. Of roughly 570,000 distinct CDR3 sequences in the sample, 30% to 40% were seen once. Input material: blood. The origin of this receptor is a girl aged 2 to 17 with multiple sclerosis. The chain joins TRBV5-1 to TRBJ2-4; 11 nucleotides agree with TRBD2. This CDR3 reads CAGSLLPLSGGAGKNIQYF. The DNA of the CDR3 is TGCGCCGGCAGCTTGCTACCACTTAGCGGGGGGGCCGGCAAAAACATTCAGTACTTC.